This T cell receptor beta chain originates from a study of T cell responses to AZD1222 COVID-19 vaccine. This table comes from immunoSEQ multiplex PCR, and its TCRdb copy is limited to in-frame clones, with some not included. This table has 150,000 or so clones, 90% appearing once. The CDR3 is 17 residues long. CDR1 and CDR2 (germline): MDHEN, SYDVKM. The ends were cut back, 7 bases at V and 4 bases at J, with 26 bases in the middle. This chain connects TRBV28 to TRBJ2-7; D gene unclear. The material was peripheral blood, obtained on day 0 of AZD1222 vaccination. The TCR was taken from an adult in good health. The chain's CDR3 is CASTSFRRPRLFYEQYF. CDR3 DNA: TGTGCCAGCACCAGTTTCCGGCGGCCAAGACTTTTTTACGAGCAGTACTTC.